This is a list of T cell receptor beta chains from one sample in a study of blood T cell repertoires in COVID-19. Produced via immunoSEQ multiplex PCR; TCRdb's table is partial and in-frame only. This sample has 400,000 to 550,000 clones, with around 89% found just once. Sequenced material: peripheral blood. These receptors were obtained from a woman in her 30s with acute or convalescent COVID-19. Each CDR3 is given without its conserved first and last residue. D genes are given only for firm matches.

>TRBV3-1/TRBV3-2|TRBJ2-5|TRBD2
ASSQGPAGETQY
>TRBV10-1|TRBJ2-7|TRBD1
ASSSTRRDRVSEQY
>TRBV28|TRBJ2-7|TRBD1
ASSAPGTGNYEQY
>TRBV10-3|TRBJ2-7|-
AISRLGTEQY
>TRBV9|TRBJ2-1|TRBD2
ASSGRDYSGNEQF
>TRBV5-4|TRBJ2-5|-
ASSLGGEEETQY
>TRBV19|TRBJ1-5|-
ASSPLKGAGQEPQH
>TRBV11-2|TRBJ2-1|TRBD2
ASSTLAGYNEQF
>TRBV5-1|TRBJ2-3|-
ASSVRYSTDTQY
>TRBV6-5|TRBJ1-2|-
ASRGQQNYGYT
>TRBV2|TRBJ2-3|TRBD2
ASSYGTSGGAPDTQY
>TRBV24-1|TRBJ1-4|TRBD1
ATSKTGVNEKLF
>TRBV5-8|TRBJ2-1|TRBD1
ASSTGGSYNEQF
>TRBV5-1|TRBJ2-3|-
ASGIGQTGTDTQY
>TRBV18|TRBJ2-7|TRBD1
ASSPGQGHSYEQY
>TRBV9|TRBJ1-2|-
ASSVVGGSGYT